The 13 T cell receptor beta chains reported below all come from one sample, sequenced in a study of T-cell reconstitution after alpha-beta-depleted transplantation in children. The TCRbeta library was prepared with unique molecular identifiers. TCRdb reprocessed the PCR reads with MiXCR, giving one entry per CDR3 protein. The sample contains about 230,000 distinct CDR3 sequences, about 9.2% of which appear only once. The specimen was PBMCs from the stem cell graft donor, collected from the stem cell graft. The receptors here all came from a human donor who donated a stem cell graft to a child with acute lymphoblastic leukemia.

The J gene is TRBJ2-3, the V gene TRBV20-1; tentative D call: TRBD1 (6 bases). This CDR3 has 16 amino acids. Per the germline V gene, CDR1 is DFQATT and CDR2 is SNEGSKA (reference sequence). The germline V and J ends were trimmed by 3 bases and 0 bases, with 16 bases remaining between them. The CDR3 DNA sequence: TGCAGTGCTAGGGGGGCTCAACGAGGTAGCACAGATACGCAGTATTTT. As protein: CSARGAQRGSTDTQYF.

The V gene is TRBV11-2, the J gene TRBJ2-1, with a possible D match to TRBD2 (6 bases). Germline lookup yields CDR1 SGHAT and CDR2 FQNNGV. V lost 1 base and J lost 7, with 14 bases in between. The CDR3 covers 15 residues. As DNA, the CDR3 is TGTGCCAGCAGCTTAGTAGGGCCAGGAGGGAATGAGCAGTTCTTC. This encodes CASSLVGPGGNEQFF.

This clonotype was seen at least ten times. V and J are TRBV10-3 and TRBJ2-5; TRBD2 agrees at 9 bases. Germline loops: CDR1 ENHRY, CDR2 SYGVKD. Germline trimming cut 11 bases from V and 3 bases from J; bases unmatched to any gene: 7. The CDR3 runs to 13 residues. Here the CDR3 reads CAVTSGPEETQYF. DNA for the CDR3: TGTGCCGTGACTAGCGGACCCGAAGAGACCCAGTACTTC.

A few counts support this clonotype. This chain joins TRBV2 and TRBJ2-7; D is possibly TRBD1 or TRBD2 (7 bases each). Trimming shortened V by 11 bases and J by 0 bases, and 14 bases separated the two germline ends. This CDR3 region has 13 residues. Germline V gene lookup returns CDR1 SNHLY and CDR2 FYNNEI. The CDR3 bases are TGTGCCGGGGGGGACAGTCCCTCCTACGAGCAGTACTTC. It specifies CAGGDSPSYEQYF.

In this sample, this clonotype turned up many times. The genes are TRBV5-1 and TRBJ2-3; no definite D call. The germline gives CDR1 SGHRS, CDR2 YFSETQ. V was shortened by 0 bases and J by 3 bases, with 11 bases between the two germline ends. The CDR3 runs 15 residues. The CDR3 DNA reads TGCGCCAGCAGCTTGGAGAGCTATGGAACAGATACGCAGTATTTT. Residues: CASSLESYGTDTQYF.

The gene calls are TRBV27 and TRBJ2-6; 8 bases fit TRBD1. CDR3 length: 18 residues. The junction had 10 bases not matched to a gene; V was cut back by 6 bases and J by 0 bases. Per the germline V gene, CDR1 is MNHEY and CDR2 is SMNVEV (reference sequence). Here the CDR3 reads CASRRAGTGFSGANVLTF. The CDR3 DNA reads TGTGCCAGCAGACGAGCCGGGACAGGTTTCTCTGGGGCCAACGTCCTGACTTTC.

This chain links TRBV6-2 or TRBV6-3 with TRBJ1-1; 10 nucleotides line up with TRBD1. The trim removed 4 bases at V and 5 bases at J, leaving 10 bases unmatched. The CDR3 spans 16 residues. Germline CDR1 is MNHEY and CDR2 is SVGEGT. In nucleotides, the CDR3 is TGTGCCAGCAGTTTCCCGACAGGGGGCCTGTGGACTGAAGCTTTCTTT. This encodes CASSFPTGGLWTEAFF.

The table lists this clonotype with many counts. The rearrangement uses TRBV7-9 and TRBJ1-6; D gene unclear. Deletions cut 2 bases from V and 3 bases from J, with 11 bases between. This CDR3 comprises 16 residues. Germline V CDR1 and CDR2: SEHNR, FQNEAQ (reference sequence). The DNA of the CDR3 is TGTGCCAGCAGCTTACTGCGGTCCCTCTATAATTCACCCCTCCACTTT. Its protein product is CASSLLRSLYNSPLHF.

The chain links TRBV20-1 to TRBJ2-7, with 7 bases matching TRBD1. CDR3 length equals 14 residues. CDR1 and CDR2 (germline): DFQATT, SNEGSKA (reference sequence). V was clipped by 3 bases and J by 9 bases; unmatched bases: 14. CDR3 sequence: CSARDRQGFQVQYF. The CDR3 nucleotides are TGCAGTGCTAGGGATAGACAGGGCTTCCAGGTGCAGTACTTC.

The V call is TRBV2, the J call TRBJ1-1; D unresolved. V lost 4 bases, J lost 7 bases, and 7 bases lay in between. The CDR3 consists of 11 residues. The germline V gene encodes CDR1 SNHLY and CDR2 FYNNEI. The CDR3, as DNA: TGTGCCAGCAGTGTGGAATTTGAAGCTTTCTTT. Translated: CASSVEFEAFF.

In its sample, this clonotype was seen a few times. The chain couples TRBV3-1 to TRBJ1-1; D is uncertain. Germline CDR1 is LGHDT and CDR2 is YNNKEL (reference sequence). V was trimmed by 4 bases and J by 1 base, leaving 10 bases between them. This CDR3 comprises 14 residues. This CDR3 reads CASSPDARNTEAFF. The CDR3 DNA follows: TGTGCCAGCAGCCCAGACGCCAGGAACACTGAAGCTTTCTTT.

This clonotype was detected only a few times. The chain combines TRBV2 with TRBJ1-5; TRBD1 agrees at 8 bases. There are 13 residues in the CDR3. Germline V gene sequence: CDR1 SNHLY, CDR2 FYNNEI. V dropped 3 bases and J dropped 5; count of bases not matched to a gene: 0. This CDR3 is CASSEDRDQPQHF. In DNA form, the CDR3 reads TGTGCCAGCAGTGAGGACAGGGATCAGCCCCAGCATTTT. Full variable domain (rest looked up from reference TRBV2 and TRBJ1-5): EPEVTQTPSHQVTQMGQEVILRCVPISNHLYFYWYRQILGQKVEFLVSFYNNEISEKSEIFDDQFSVERPDGSNFTLKIRSTKLEDSAMYFCASSEDRDQPQHFGDGTRLSIL.

In its sample, this clonotype was seen a few times. The chain couples TRBV7-9 to TRBJ1-3; 12 positions agree with TRBD1. With 5 bases clipped from V and 1 base from J, the junction kept 6 bases outside the gene matches. The germline V gene encodes CDR1 SEHNR and CDR2 FQNEAQ (reference sequence). The CDR3 runs to 17 residues. The CDR3 here is CASSNSGQGASGNTIYF. The CDR3 region has the DNA TGTGCCAGCAGCAACTCGGGACAGGGGGCTTCTGGAAACACCATATATTTT.